This T cell receptor (beta chain) was captured in a study of CD8 T cells in Susac syndrome (dated by TCRdb to between 2018 and 2021). Study-wide context: Whether CD8+ T cell activation and differentiation in Susac syndrome was antigen driven was tested using repertoire sequencing.

Concerning this clonotype itself: It has no known antigen specificity. No quality values exist for individual bases; no much larger clone is one base distant.

RNA was extracted using the RNeasy kit, and about 0.45 to 1 ug of the RNA was reverse transcribed with random hexamers. The immunoSEQ multiplex PCR assay, which covers 54 Vbeta and 13 Jbeta segments, was used to amplify TCR beta CDR3 regions. PCR amplification bias was corrected using a synthetic template baseline for primer optimization and computational correction. From the authors' description of their analysis: Reads were annotated to V, D and J genes per IMGT and analyzed with immunoSEQ Analyzer, keeping only productive sequences. Clonality was calculated as one minus the Shannon entropy normalized by log2 of the number of productive unique sequences. Public and private clones were assessed among the 100 most prevalent clones of each patient and control. Clones were defined as Susac-specific if absent from the healthy and MS cohorts, from over a thousand published viral clones and from other ImmuneACCESS disease sequences. TCRdb passed the public sequencing reads through fastp at Q25 and MiXCR, retaining productive beta sequences. Rows with a matching CDR3 protein are joined into one entry that keeps the most common DNA and genes. These V and J calls are TCRdb output, not the study's own analysis. The sample records 200,000 to 250,000 distinct CDR3 sequences, about 96% of which are singletons. The top ten hold about 0.091% of the sample.

Peripheral blood CD8+ and CD4+ T cells from healthy donors, Susac syndrome patients and multiple sclerosis patients were profiled by high-throughput TCR beta sequencing. Multiple sclerosis controls were treatment-naive patients with stable or active relapsing-remitting disease fulfilling revised McDonald criteria. Bulk CD8+ and CD4+ T cells were purified magnetically by negative isolation, whereas CD8+ TEMRA cells were enriched by FACS. Blood was drawn into EDTA tubes, processed within 24 hours, and PBMCs were isolated by density gradient centrifugation. PBMCs destined for TCR sequencing were cryopreserved in liquid nitrogen and later thawed in a 37 °C water bath. Purity of sorted or isolated CD4+, CD8+ and CD8+ TEMRA cells was at least 90%. Overall study results and their limits: The number of individuals in the TCR sequencing and HLA analysis was acknowledged as relatively small.

Inclusive of the bounding cysteine and phenylalanine, the CDR3 is 13 residues long. Just the 39-base CDR3 DNA is kept, in frame starting at base 1. V lost 5 bases and J lost 3 bases; the stretch between them is 11 bases long. As encoded in the germline V gene (reference sequence), CDR1 is DFQATT while CDR2 is SNEGSKA. The sequence came from a human donor with multiple sclerosis. Here the chain combines TRBV20-1 and TRBJ1-5; the best D guess is TRBD1, with 6 bases matching. Sequenced input: CD4+ T cells from PBMCs. The DNA sequence is TGCAGTGCTCGACAGGACTTCAATCAGCCCCAGCATTTT. Its protein reads: CSARQDFNQPQHF.